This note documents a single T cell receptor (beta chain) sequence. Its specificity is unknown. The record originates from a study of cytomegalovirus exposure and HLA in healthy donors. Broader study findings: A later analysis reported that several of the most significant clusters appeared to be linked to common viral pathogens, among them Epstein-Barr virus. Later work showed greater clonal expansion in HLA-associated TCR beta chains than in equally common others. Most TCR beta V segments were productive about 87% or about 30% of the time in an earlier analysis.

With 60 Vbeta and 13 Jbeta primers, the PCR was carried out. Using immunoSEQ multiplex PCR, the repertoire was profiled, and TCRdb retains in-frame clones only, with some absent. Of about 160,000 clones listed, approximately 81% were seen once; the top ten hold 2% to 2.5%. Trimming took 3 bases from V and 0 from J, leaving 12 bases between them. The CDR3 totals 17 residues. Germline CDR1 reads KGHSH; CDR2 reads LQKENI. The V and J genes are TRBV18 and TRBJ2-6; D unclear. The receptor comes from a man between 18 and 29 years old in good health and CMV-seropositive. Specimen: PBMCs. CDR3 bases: TGTGCCAGCTCACCCTCCCCCCCCAGCTCTGGGGCCAACGTCCTGACTTTC. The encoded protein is CASSPSPPSSGANVLTF.